This TCR beta chain stems from a study of T cell responses to AZD1222 COVID-19 vaccine. Germline lookup yields CDR1 MNHNS and CDR2 SASEGT. Trimming shortened V by 2 bases and J by 0 bases, and 8 bases separated the two germline ends. This CDR3 spans 16 amino acids. This clone appeared a single time. Its antigen is not known. Study-level points and caveats: Regions 160-218 and 743-854 held dominance among vaccine-associated CD4 TCRs, which spanned spike.

Clones were read by immunoSEQ multiplex PCR, and TCRdb kept only the in-frame ones, dropping some. The data show more than 100,000 clones, 92% seen once. The TCR sequence derives from an adult in good health. The material was peripheral blood, obtained on day 0 of AZD1222 vaccination. The chain links TRBV6-1 to TRBJ2-6; D not certain. The CDR3 DNA sequence: TGTGCCAGCAGTGAAACTTTGCCCTCTGGGGCCAACGTCCTGACTTTC. Its protein product is CASSETLPSGANVLTF.